The 4 T cell receptor beta chains below were found in one sample sequenced in a study of T cell repertoires in aging, cancer and after chemotherapy (dated by TCRdb to about 2019). Instead of sorted cells or RNA, genomic DNA extracted from peripheral blood served as the source for amplifying TCR beta rearrangements. Instrument on record: Illumina MiSeq. Rearranged TRB sequences spanning V, D and J segments were amplified by multiplex touch-down PCR using a mixed TRB-A/B primer pool. TCRdb took the public reads, trimmed them with fastp at Q25, ran MiXCR for clone calling and kept in-frame beta chains. When rows share a CDR3 protein, they turn into one entry using the most common DNA and genes. Within this sample are some 9,900 distinct CDR3 sequences, with approximately 26% of them counted one time only. In total, the top ten clones hold around 1.2% of the sample. The sample was blood. These receptors came from a human donor in good health.

Sample share makes this clonotype medium-sized. The chain is built from TRBV30 and TRBJ1-1; D ambiguous. V lost 0 bases, J lost 11 bases, and 13 bases lay in between. CDR1 GTSNPN and CDR2 SVGIG come from the germline V gene (reference sequence). The CDR3 consists of 12 residues. CDR3 protein: CAWSVQYPGAFF. The CDR3 DNA sequence: TGTGCCTGGAGTGTACAGTACCCGGGGGCTTTCTTT.

This clonotype was found a few times. The chain couples TRBV7-9 to TRBJ2-2; TRBD2 aligns across 13 bases. CDR3 length: 17 residues. Germline V gene data show CDR1 as SEHNR and CDR2 as FQNEAQ (reference sequence). Trimming cost V 4 bases and J 0 bases; bases outside gene matches: 2. The CDR3, as DNA: TGTGCCAGCAGCTCCGGGACTAGCGGGGCGAACACCGGGGAGCTGTTTTTT. This translates into CASSSGTSGANTGELFF.

This chain connects TRBV5-1 to TRBJ2-3, with a possible D match to TRBD2 (5 bases). V lost 1 base, J lost 6 bases, and 15 bases lay in between. The CDR3 contains 15 residues. Germline CDR1 and CDR2: SGHRS and YFSETQ. In DNA form, the CDR3 reads TGCGCCAGCAGCTTGAACCAGAGGCGAGGGGATACGCAGTATTTT. Its protein is CASSLNQRRGDTQYF. Complete variable domain (other parts from reference TRBV5-1 and TRBJ2-3): KAGVTQTPRYLIKTRGQQVTLSCSPISGHRSVSWYQQTPGQGLQFLFEYFSETQRNKGNFPGRFSGRQFSNSRSEMNVSTLELGDSALYLCASSLNQRRGDTQYFGPGTRLTVL.

In its sample, this clonotype ranks as medium-sized. The chain combines TRBV5-4 with TRBJ1-2, with a possible D match to TRBD1 (5 bases). The V gene lost 5 bases and the J gene lost 6 bases, with 14 bases spanning the gap. CDR3 length equals 13 residues. Germline values: CDR1 SGHNT, CDR2 YYREEE (reference sequence). The CDR3 here is CASRPAGIDGYTF. CDR3 DNA sequence: TGTGCCAGCAGGCCGGCAGGGATCGATGGCTACACCTTC.